This T cell receptor (beta chain) is drawn from a study of shared clonotypes between healthy human individuals. Study-level points and caveats: On the whole, naive subsets had larger estimated richness than memory subsets had. About 5% of naive CD4 clonotypes were shared across a few donors. Few donors limited the genetic and exposure-history diversity represented.

Profiled with immunoSEQ multiplex PCR; TCRdb holds only in-frame clones, not every one. The profile shows 2.3 million or so clones, over 85% of them singletons. From CD4+ cells came CD45RA+ naive and CD45RA-negative memory subsets. With 5 bases removed from V and 2 bases from J, the gap between germline ends came to 10 bases. Germline CDR1 SEHNR, CDR2 FQNEAQ (reference sequence). The CDR3 is made up of 14 amino acids. This clone was seen a handful of times. As yet, its antigen is unknown. The receptor was isolated from a man in his late teens or twenties in good health. Some clones in this sample may be carry-over from other donors' samples. What was sequenced was naive CD4+ T cells from PBMCs. Subset specified: CD45RA+ positively selected. V usage is TRBV7-9 and J usage is TRBJ1-5, with a possible D match to TRBD1 (5 bases). CDR3 DNA: TGTGCCAGCAGCCCGAAAGGGGGCAATCAGCCCCAGCATTTT. Amino acids: CASSPKGGNQPQHF. Full variable domain (missing parts from reference TRBV7-9 and TRBJ1-5): DTGVSQNPRHKITKRGQNVTFRCDPISEHNRLYWYRQTLGQGPEFLTYFQNEAQLEKSRLLSDRFSAERPKGSFSTLEIQRTEQGDSAMYLCASSPKGGNQPQHFGDGTRLSIL.